Reported below is one TCR beta chain. The data derive from a study of blood T cell repertoires in COVID-19. For the study at large: The study drew acute and convalescent COVID-19 samples from the United States, Italy and Spain. T cells, B-cell-depleted T cells, or PBMCs supplied cDNA or gDNA.

Original methodology: By means of reference gene primer amplification, nucleated cell counts were estimated. The repertoire was sequenced with immunoSEQ multiplex PCR; TCRdb's copy has only in-frame clones and lacks some. Clone size and the V and J calls come from that table; the DNA yielded D and trimming. The table has some 170,000 clones, roughly 87% seen once. Germline CDR1 and CDR2: SGHDN and FVKESK. The germline V and J ends were trimmed by 0 bases and 6 bases, with 12 bases remaining between them. This CDR3 contains 14 residues. This receptor was obtained from a human donor with acute COVID-19. The donor label of this sample is uncertain. The sample comprised PBMCs or T cells enriched from blood (not recorded which). This chain connects TRBV14 to TRBJ2-7; possible D gene TRBD2, 6 bases. The CDR3 reads CASSQERGKSEQYF. The DNA for the CDR3 is TGTGCCAGCAGCCAAGAACGGGGGAAGTCCGAGCAGTACTTC. Full variable domain (outside the CDR3, taken from reference TRBV14 and TRBJ2-7): EAGVTQFPSHSVIEKGQTVTLRCDPISGHDNLYWYRRVMGKEIKFLLHFVKESKQDESGMPNNRFLAERTGGTYSTLKVQPAELEDSGVYFCASSQERGKSEQYFGPGTRLTVT.